This T cell receptor (beta chain) was recovered during a study of T cell responses to AZD1222 COVID-19 vaccine. This clone was seen a single time. V lost 0 bases, J lost 13 bases, and 13 bases lay in between. Germline V lookup: CDR1 LGHNA, CDR2 YSLEER. The CDR3 has 14 amino acids. TCRdb's table, derived via immunoSEQ multiplex PCR, lists solely in-frame clones and lacks some. The sample contains fewer than 150,000 clones, 88% of which appear only once. The sample in question was peripheral blood, obtained 28 days after the second AZD1222 dose. The chain combines TRBV4-3 with TRBJ1-6, with D unclear. The sequence was obtained from an adult who received the AZD1222 COVID-19 vaccine. The CDR3 DNA sequence: TGCGCCAGCAGCCAAGAGTTTGGGGATTATCCCCTCCACTTT. This gives the protein CASSQEFGDYPLHF.